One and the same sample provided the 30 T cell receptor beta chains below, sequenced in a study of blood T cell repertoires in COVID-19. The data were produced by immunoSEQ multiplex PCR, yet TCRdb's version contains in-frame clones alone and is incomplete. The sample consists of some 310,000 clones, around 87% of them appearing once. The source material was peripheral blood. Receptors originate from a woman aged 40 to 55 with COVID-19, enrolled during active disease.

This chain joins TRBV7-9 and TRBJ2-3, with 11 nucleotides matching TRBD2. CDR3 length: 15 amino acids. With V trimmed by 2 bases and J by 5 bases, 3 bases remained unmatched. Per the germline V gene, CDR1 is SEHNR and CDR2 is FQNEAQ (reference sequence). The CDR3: CASSLMGLAEDTQYF. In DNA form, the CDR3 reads TGTGCCAGCAGCTTAATGGGACTAGCGGAAGATACGCAGTATTTT.

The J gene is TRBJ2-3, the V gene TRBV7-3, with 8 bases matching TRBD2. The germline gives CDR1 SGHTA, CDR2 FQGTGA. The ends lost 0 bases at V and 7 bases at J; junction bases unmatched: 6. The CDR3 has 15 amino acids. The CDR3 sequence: CASSLTGTRENTQYF. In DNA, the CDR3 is TGTGCCAGCAGCTTAACGGGGACTAGAGAGAATACGCAGTATTTT.

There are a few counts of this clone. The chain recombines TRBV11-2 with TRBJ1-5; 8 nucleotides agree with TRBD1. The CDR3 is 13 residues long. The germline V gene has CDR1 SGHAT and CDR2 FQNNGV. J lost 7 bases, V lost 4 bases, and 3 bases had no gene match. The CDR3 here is CASSSDRVQPQHF. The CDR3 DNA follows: TGTGCCAGCAGCTCGGACAGGGTCCAGCCCCAGCATTTT. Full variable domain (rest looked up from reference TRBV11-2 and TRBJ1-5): EAGVAQSPRYKIIEKRQSVAFWCNPISGHATLYWYQQILGQGPKLLIQFQNNGVVDDSQLPKDRFSAERLKGVDSTLKIQPAKLEDSAVYLCASSSDRVQPQHFGDGTRLSIL.

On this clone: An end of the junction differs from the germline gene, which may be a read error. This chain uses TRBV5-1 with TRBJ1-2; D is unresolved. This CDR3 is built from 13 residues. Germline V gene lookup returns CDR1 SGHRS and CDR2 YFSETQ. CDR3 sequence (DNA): TGCGCCAGCAACTCCCTTGACAACTCTGGCTACACCTTC. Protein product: CASNSLDNSGYTF. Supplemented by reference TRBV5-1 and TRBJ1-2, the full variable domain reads KAGVTQTPRYLIKTRGQQVTLSCSPISGHRSVSWYQQTPGQGLQFLFEYFSETQRNKGNFPGRFSGRQFSNSRSEMNVSTLELGDSALYLCASNSLDNSGYTFGSGTRLTVV.

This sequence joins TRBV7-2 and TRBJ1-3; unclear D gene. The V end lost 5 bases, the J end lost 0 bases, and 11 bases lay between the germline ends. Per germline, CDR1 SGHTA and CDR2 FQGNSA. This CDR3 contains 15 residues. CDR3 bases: TGTGCCAGCAGCACCGCCCCCTACTCTGGAAACACCATATATTTT. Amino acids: CASSTAPYSGNTIYF. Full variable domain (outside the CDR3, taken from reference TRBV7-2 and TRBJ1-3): GAGVSQSPSNKVTEKGKDVELRCDPISGHTALYWYRQSLGQGLEFLIYFQGNSAPDKSGLPSDRFSAERTGGSVSTLTIQRTQQEDSAVYLCASSTAPYSGNTIYFGEGSWLTVV.

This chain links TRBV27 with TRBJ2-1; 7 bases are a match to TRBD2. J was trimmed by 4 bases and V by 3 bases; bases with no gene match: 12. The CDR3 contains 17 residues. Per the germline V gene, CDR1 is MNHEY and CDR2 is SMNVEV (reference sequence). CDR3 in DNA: TGTGCCAGCAGTTTGGGGGGAGGGTCGCCGGGTTACAATGAGCAGTTCTTC. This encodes CASSLGGGSPGYNEQFF.

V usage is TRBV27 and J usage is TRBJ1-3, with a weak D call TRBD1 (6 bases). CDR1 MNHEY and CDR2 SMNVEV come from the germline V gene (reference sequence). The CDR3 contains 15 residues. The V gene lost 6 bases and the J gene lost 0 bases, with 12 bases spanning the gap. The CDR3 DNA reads TGTGCCAGCAGACAGGGCCTATTCTCTGGAAACACCATATATTTT. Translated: CASRQGLFSGNTIYF.

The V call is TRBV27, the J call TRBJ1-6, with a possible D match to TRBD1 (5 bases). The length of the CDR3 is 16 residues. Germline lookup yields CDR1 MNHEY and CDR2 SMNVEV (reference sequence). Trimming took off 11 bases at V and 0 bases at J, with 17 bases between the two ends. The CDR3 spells CARGGEPPSYNSPLHF. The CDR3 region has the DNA TGTGCCCGGGGGGGGGAACCCCCCTCCTATAATTCACCCCTCCACTTT.

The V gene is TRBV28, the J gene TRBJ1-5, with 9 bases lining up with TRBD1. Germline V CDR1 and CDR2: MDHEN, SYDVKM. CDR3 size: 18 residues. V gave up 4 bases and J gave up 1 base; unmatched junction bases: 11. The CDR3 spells CASSYISGQGPSNQPQHF. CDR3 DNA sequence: TGTGCCAGCAGTTATATATCGGGACAGGGCCCGAGCAATCAGCCCCAGCATTTT.

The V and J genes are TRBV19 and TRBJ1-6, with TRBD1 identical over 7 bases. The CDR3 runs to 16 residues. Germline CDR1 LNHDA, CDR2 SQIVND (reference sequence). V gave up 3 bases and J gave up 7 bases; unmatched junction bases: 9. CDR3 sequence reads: CASSIGQGGRNSPLHF. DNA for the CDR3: TGTGCCAGTAGTATTGGCCAGGGGGGAAGAAATTCACCCCTCCACTTT.

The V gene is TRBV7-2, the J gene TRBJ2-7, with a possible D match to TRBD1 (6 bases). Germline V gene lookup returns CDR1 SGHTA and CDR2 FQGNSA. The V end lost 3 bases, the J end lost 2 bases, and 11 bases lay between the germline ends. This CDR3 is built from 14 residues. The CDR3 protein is CASSLDRRTYEQYF. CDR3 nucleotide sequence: TGTGCCAGCAGCTTGGACAGACGCACCTACGAGCAGTACTTC.

In nucleotides, the CDR3 is TGTGCCAGCAGTTCCCTCGATAGCGGCTTACCTCAAGAGACCCAGTACTTC. The encoded protein is CASSSLDSGLPQETQYF. The chain has TRBV6-2 or TRBV6-3 and TRBJ2-5; the D gene is possibly TRBD2 (6 bases). CDR3 length: 17 residues. Per the germline V gene, CDR1 is MNHEY and CDR2 is SVGEGT. Trimming left V 4 bases short and J 2 bases short, with 20 bases between.

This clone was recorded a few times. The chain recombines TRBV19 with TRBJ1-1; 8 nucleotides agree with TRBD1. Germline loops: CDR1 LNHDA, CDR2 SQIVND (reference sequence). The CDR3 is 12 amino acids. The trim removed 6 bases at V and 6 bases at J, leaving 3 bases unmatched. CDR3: CASRLQGAEAFF. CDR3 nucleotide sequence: TGTGCCAGTAGGCTACAGGGGGCTGAAGCTTTCTTT.

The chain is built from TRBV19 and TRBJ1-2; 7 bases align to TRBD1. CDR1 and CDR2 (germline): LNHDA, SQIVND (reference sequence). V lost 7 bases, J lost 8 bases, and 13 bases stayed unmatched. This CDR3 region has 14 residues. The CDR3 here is CASISTGARYGYTF. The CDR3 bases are TGTGCCAGTATATCAACAGGGGCGCGATACGGCTACACCTTC.

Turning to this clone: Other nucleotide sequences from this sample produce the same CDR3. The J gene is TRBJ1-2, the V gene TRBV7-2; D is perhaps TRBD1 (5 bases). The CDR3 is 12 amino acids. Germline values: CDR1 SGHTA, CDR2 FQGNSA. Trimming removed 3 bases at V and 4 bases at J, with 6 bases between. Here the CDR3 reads CASSLGGYGYTF. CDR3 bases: TGTGCCAGCAGCTTGGGGGGCTATGGCTACACCTTC.

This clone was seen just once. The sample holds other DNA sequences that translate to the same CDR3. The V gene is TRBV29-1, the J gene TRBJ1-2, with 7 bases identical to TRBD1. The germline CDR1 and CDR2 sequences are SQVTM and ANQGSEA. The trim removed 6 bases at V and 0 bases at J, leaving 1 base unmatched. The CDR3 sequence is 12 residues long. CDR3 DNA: TGCAGCGTGGGGACAGCTAACTATGGCTACACCTTC. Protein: CSVGTANYGYTF.

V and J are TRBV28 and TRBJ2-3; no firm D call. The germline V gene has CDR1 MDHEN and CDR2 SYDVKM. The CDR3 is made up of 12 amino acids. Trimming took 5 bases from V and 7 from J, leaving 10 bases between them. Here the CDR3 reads CASSLERYTQYF. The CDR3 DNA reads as TGTGCCAGCAGTCTGGAGAGGTATACGCAGTATTTT.

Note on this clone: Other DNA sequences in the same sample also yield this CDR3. CDR3 coding DNA: TGTGCCAGTAGTCCTGGGACAGCAAATCAGCCCCAGCATTTT. This codes for CASSPGTANQPQHF. The chain employs TRBV19 and TRBJ1-5; TRBD1 matches 7 bases. Germline trimming cut 5 bases from V and 4 bases from J; bases unmatched to any gene: 5. This CDR3 comprises 14 residues. Germline lookup yields CDR1 LNHDA and CDR2 SQIVND (reference sequence).

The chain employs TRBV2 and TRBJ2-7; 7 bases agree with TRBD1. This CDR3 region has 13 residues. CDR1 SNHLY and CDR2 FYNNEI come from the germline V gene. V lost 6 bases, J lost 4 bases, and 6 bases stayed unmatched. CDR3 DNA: TGTGCCAGCAGGATTACAGGGGTATACGAGCAGTACTTC. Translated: CASRITGVYEQYF.

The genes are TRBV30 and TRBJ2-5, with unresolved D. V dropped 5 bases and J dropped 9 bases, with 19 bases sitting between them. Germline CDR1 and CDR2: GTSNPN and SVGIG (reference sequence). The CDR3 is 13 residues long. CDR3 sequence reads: CAWRDVPALAQYF. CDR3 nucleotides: TGTGCCTGGCGAGATGTGCCTGCTTTGGCCCAGTACTTC.

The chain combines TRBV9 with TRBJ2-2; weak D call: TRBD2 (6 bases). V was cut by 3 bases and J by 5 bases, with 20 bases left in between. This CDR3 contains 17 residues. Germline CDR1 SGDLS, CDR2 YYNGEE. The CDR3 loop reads CASSARRDWAKTGELFF. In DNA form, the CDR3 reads TGTGCCAGCAGCGCCCGCAGGGACTGGGCCAAAACCGGGGAGCTGTTTTTT.

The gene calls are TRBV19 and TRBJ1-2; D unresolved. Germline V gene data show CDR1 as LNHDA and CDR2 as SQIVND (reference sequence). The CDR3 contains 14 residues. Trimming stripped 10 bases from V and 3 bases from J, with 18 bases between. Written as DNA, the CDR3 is TGTGCCACCTCGATGGCGGCCTCCCACTATGGCTACACCTTC. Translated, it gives CATSMAASHYGYTF.

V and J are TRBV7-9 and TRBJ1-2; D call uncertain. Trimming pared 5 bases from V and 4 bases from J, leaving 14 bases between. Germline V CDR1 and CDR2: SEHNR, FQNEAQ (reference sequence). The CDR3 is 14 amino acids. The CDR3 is CASSPPGSFYGYTF. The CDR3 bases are TGTGCCAGCAGCCCCCCGGGAAGTTTCTATGGCTACACCTTC.

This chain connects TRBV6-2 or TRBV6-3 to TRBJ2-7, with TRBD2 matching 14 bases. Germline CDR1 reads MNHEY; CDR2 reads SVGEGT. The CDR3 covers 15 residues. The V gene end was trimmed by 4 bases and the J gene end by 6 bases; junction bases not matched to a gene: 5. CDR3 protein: CASSFAGLAGVEQYF. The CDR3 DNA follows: TGTGCCAGCAGTTTCGCGGGACTAGCGGGAGTCGAGCAGTACTTC.

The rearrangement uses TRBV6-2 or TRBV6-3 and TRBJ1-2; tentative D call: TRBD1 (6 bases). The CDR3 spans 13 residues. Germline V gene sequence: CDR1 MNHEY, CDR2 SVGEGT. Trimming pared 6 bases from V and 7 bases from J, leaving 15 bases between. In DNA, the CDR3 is TGTGCCAGCAGCCACAGGGAATACTTTGGCTACACCTTC. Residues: CASSHREYFGYTF.

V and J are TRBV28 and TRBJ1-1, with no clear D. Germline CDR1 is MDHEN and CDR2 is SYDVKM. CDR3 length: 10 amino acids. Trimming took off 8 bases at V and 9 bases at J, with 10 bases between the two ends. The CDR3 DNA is TGTGCCAGCGGAGAGCCGAAAGCTTTCTTT. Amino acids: CASGEPKAFF.

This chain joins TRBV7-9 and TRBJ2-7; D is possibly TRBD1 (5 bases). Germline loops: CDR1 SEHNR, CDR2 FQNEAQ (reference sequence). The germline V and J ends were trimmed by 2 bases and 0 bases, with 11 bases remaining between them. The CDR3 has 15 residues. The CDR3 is CASSLSTGDSYEQYF. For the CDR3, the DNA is TGTGCCAGCAGCTTAAGTACAGGAGACTCCTACGAGCAGTACTTC. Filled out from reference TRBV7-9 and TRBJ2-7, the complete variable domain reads DTGVSQNPRHKITKRGQNVTFRCDPISEHNRLYWYRQTLGQGPEFLTYFQNEAQLEKSRLLSDRFSAERPKGSFSTLEIQRTEQGDSAMYLCASSLSTGDSYEQYFGPGTRLTVT.

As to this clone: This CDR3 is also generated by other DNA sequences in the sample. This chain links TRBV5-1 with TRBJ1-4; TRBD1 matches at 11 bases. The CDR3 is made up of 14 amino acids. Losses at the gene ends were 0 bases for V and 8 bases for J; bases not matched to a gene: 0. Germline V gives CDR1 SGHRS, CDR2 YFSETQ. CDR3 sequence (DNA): TGCGCCAGCAGCTTGGGGACAGGGGGCGAAAAACTGTTTTTT. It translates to CASSLGTGGEKLFF.

The DNA for the CDR3 is TGTGCCAGCAGTTACTCGGGTTCAAGGAGCTCCTACGAGCAGTACTTC. Amino acid sequence: CASSYSGSRSSYEQYF. The chain combines TRBV6-6 with TRBJ2-7, with D hard to call. V was cut by 0 bases and J by 0 bases, with 12 bases left in between. CDR3 length: 16 residues. Germline-derived CDR1 and CDR2 are MNHNY and SVGAGI (reference sequence).

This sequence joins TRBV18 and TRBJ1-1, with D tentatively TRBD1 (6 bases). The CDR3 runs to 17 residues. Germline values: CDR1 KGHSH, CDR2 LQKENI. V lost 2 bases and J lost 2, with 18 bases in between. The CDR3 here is CASSPFRTAQVNTEAFF. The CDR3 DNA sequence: TGTGCCAGCTCACCATTCAGGACAGCCCAGGTAAACACTGAAGCTTTCTTT.